Presented here are 7 T cell receptor beta chains from one specimen sequenced in a study of cytomegalovirus exposure and HLA in healthy donors. The PCR ran on 60 Vbeta and 13 Jbeta primers. Assay used: immunoSEQ multiplex PCR; TCRdb lists only in-frame clones, some missing. This table holds 190,000 or so clones, roughly four fifths found once. The specimen sequenced was PBMCs. Source of these receptors: a man aged 50 or older in good health and CMV-seronegative.

CDR3 in DNA: TGTGCCAGCAGTCTTCAGGGGGTTCTCAATTCACCCCTCCACTTT. Translation gives CASSLQGVLNSPLHF. The gene calls are TRBV28 and TRBJ1-6; TRBD1 agrees at 7 bases. After removal of 5 bases from V and 7 bases from J, the junction contained 8 bases not matched to a gene. The germline V gene encodes CDR1 MDHEN and CDR2 SYDVKM. The CDR3 consists of 15 residues.

The chain links TRBV6-1 to TRBJ1-2, with TRBD1 identical over 9 bases. The CDR3 extends over 14 amino acids. Trimming cost V 7 bases and J 4 bases; bases outside gene matches: 7. Germline CDR1 MNHNS, CDR2 SASEGT. The CDR3 DNA is TGTGCCAGCAAAGGGACAGGGCTGGCCTATGGCTACACCTTC. Protein product: CASKGTGLAYGYTF.

This sequence joins TRBV19 and TRBJ1-5; possibly TRBD1 for D (6 bases). CDR3 length: 13 residues. The V and J ends lost 6 bases and 6 bases respectively, with 12 bases between them. The germline gives CDR1 LNHDA, CDR2 SQIVND (reference sequence). CDR3 loop: CASRGQLGQPQHF. CDR3 in DNA: TGTGCCAGTAGAGGACAGTTGGGTCAGCCCCAGCATTTT.

J is TRBJ2-3 and V is TRBV4-2, with 9 bases fitting TRBD2. The V and J ends lost 2 bases and 5 bases, in that order; junction bases with no gene match: 14. From germline, CDR1 is LGHNA and CDR2 YNFKEQ. This CDR3 has 18 residues. The CDR3 reads CASSQRTPYSGGGDTQYF. The DNA of the CDR3 is TGTGCCAGCAGCCAAAGGACACCCTATAGCGGGGGAGGAGATACGCAGTATTTT.

This clone has more than one count but fewer than ten. Other DNA variants within this sample encode the same CDR3. V gene TRBV19 combines with J gene TRBJ1-1; 7 bases are a match to TRBD1. The J segment lost 2 bases and the V segment lost 6 bases, leaving 6 bases of the junction unmatched. From germline, CDR1 is LNHDA and CDR2 SQIVND (reference sequence). The CDR3 is made up of 14 amino acids. CDR3 sequence (DNA): TGTGCCAGTAGCCGGACAGGCGCCAACACTGAAGCTTTCTTT. Translated, it gives CASSRTGANTEAFF.

This clone was seen more than once but under ten times. V is TRBV18 and J is TRBJ1-1, with a possible D match to TRBD1 (6 bases). Trimming took 3 bases from V and 1 from J, leaving 12 bases between them. Germline CDR1 is KGHSH and CDR2 is LQKENI. The CDR3 covers 15 residues. The CDR3 region has the DNA TGTGCCAGCTCACCTCGGACAGCGGAGAACACTGAAGCTTTCTTT. Protein: CASSPRTAENTEAFF.

J is TRBJ1-4 and V is TRBV7-9; 8 nucleotides match TRBD1. The CDR3 is 15 residues long. The junction had 7 bases not matched to a gene; V was cut back by 5 bases and J by 5 bases. The germline V gene has CDR1 SEHNR and CDR2 FQNEAQ (reference sequence). The CDR3 region is CASSPFTGGNEKLFF. In DNA, the CDR3 is TGTGCCAGCAGCCCGTTTACAGGGGGGAATGAAAAACTGTTTTTT.